This T cell receptor (beta chain) originates from a study of T cell changes during pregnancy in multiple sclerosis. Germline V gene lookup returns CDR1 MDHEN and CDR2 SYDVKM. V lost 7 bases, J lost 0 bases, and 10 bases lay in between. The CDR3 loop spans 15 amino acids. The protocol was immunoSEQ multiplex PCR, while the TCRdb copy is restricted to in-frame clones and leaves out a portion. The sample contains approximately 36,000 clones, 88% of which appear only once. Sequences were derived from CD8+ T cells from peripheral blood mononuclear cells, sampled in the third trimester of pregnancy. The chain is built from TRBV28 and TRBJ1-6; D is unclear. This sequence originates from a female donor with multiple sclerosis, enrolled in a pregnancy study. The CDR3 region is CASTRGDSYNSPLHF. CDR3 nucleotide sequence: TGTGCCAGCACCCGCGGGGACTCCTATAATTCACCCCTCCACTTT. Combining the CDR3 with reference TRBV28 and TRBJ1-6 gives the whole variable domain DVKVTQSSRYLVKRTGEKVFLECVQDMDHENMFWYRQDPGLGLRLIYFSYDVKMKEKGDIPEGYSVSREKKERFSLILESASTNQTSMYLCASTRGDSYNSPLHFGNGTRLTVT.